The 9 T cell receptor beta chains reported below all come from one sample, sequenced in a study of T cell changes during pregnancy in multiple sclerosis. The repertoire was sequenced with immunoSEQ multiplex PCR; TCRdb's copy has only in-frame clones and lacks some. This sample has about 23,000 clones, with approximately 84% found just once. The sample in question was CD8+ T cells from peripheral blood mononuclear cells, obtained after pregnancy. All receptors come from a female donor with multiple sclerosis, enrolled in a pregnancy study.

V usage is TRBV9 and J usage is TRBJ2-3; D might be TRBD2 (5 bases). Germline V lookup: CDR1 SGDLS, CDR2 YYNGEE. The length of the CDR3 is 13 residues. The V and J ends lost 7 bases and 2 bases respectively, with 11 bases between them. CDR3 protein: CASGNGNTDTQYF. DNA for the CDR3: TGTGCCAGCGGCAACGGGAACACAGATACGCAGTATTTT.

The V gene is TRBV13, the J gene TRBJ2-1; 8 bases align to TRBD2. This CDR3 has 15 amino acids. V was pared by 1 base and J by 4 bases, with 3 bases of the junction left unmatched. Per the germline V gene, CDR1 is PRHDT and CDR2 is FYEKMQ (reference sequence). The CDR3 DNA follows: TGTGCCAGCAGCTTAGATGCTAGCGGGTACAATGAGCAGTTCTTC. This gives the protein CASSLDASGYNEQFF.

The V call is TRBV28, the J call TRBJ1-1; D is undetermined. V lost 6 bases, J lost 7 bases, and 12 bases lay in between. From germline, CDR1 is MDHEN and CDR2 SYDVKM. CDR3 length: 12 residues. CDR3 nucleotides: TGTGCCAGCAGCCGCCGGAGGCTTGAAGCTTTCTTT. It translates to CASSRRRLEAFF.

This chain joins TRBV27 and TRBJ2-1; D perhaps matches TRBD2 (6 bases). Looked up from germline, CDR1 is MNHEY and CDR2 is SMNVEV (reference sequence). V was clipped by 7 bases and J by 7 bases, with 20 bases between them. The CDR3 runs 15 residues. CDR3 sequence (DNA): TGTGCCAGCACCCTCCACGGGAGCCGCGGGAATGAGCAGTTCTTC. It translates to CASTLHGSRGNEQFF.

The V call is TRBV9, the J call TRBJ2-2; D is possibly TRBD2 (6 bases). Deletions cut 6 bases from V and 1 base from J, with 13 bases between. The CDR3 is 15 amino acids. Per germline, CDR1 SGDLS and CDR2 YYNGEE. DNA for the CDR3: TGTGCCAGCACCTCGGTTAGCGGGAACACCGGGGAGCTGTTTTTT. Its protein product is CASTSVSGNTGELFF.

This rearrangement joins TRBV6-6 to TRBJ1-1; no reliable D call. V was shortened by 4 bases and J by 6 bases, with 9 bases between the two germline ends. Germline V lookup: CDR1 MNHNY, CDR2 SVGAGI (reference sequence). This CDR3 has 12 amino acids. The CDR3 protein is CASSWEGAEAFF. CDR3 nucleotides: TGTGCCAGCAGTTGGGAGGGCGCTGAAGCTTTCTTT.

V usage is TRBV5-1 and J usage is TRBJ2-1; 7 bases align to TRBD2. V lost 4 bases and J lost 1; bases outside the gene matches: 8. The CDR3 extends over 16 amino acids. Germline-derived CDR1 and CDR2 are SGHRS and YFSETQ. The CDR3 DNA is TGCGCCAGCAGCCTCTCCGGGACTACTTCCTACAATGAGCAGTTCTTC. This gives the protein CASSLSGTTSYNEQFF.

V usage is TRBV6-6 and J usage is TRBJ2-3; the D gene is possibly TRBD2 (6 bases). Trimming took 5 bases from V and 5 from J, leaving 17 bases between them. From germline, CDR1 is MNHNY and CDR2 SVGAGI (reference sequence). The CDR3 length is 15 residues. The CDR3 sequence is CASSGDWGGRDTQYF. CDR3 in DNA: TGTGCCAGCAGTGGGGACTGGGGCGGAAGAGATACGCAGTATTTT.

The rearrangement uses TRBV4-3 and TRBJ1-6; D ambiguous. Looked up from germline, CDR1 is LGHNA and CDR2 is YSLEER. V lost 0 bases, J lost 7 bases, and 10 bases lay in between. This CDR3 contains 15 residues. Here the CDR3 DNA reads TGCGCCAGCAGCCAAGATACAGAATCCAATTCACCCCTCCACTTT. Amino acid sequence: CASSQDTESNSPLHF.